This TCR beta chain came from a study of T cell changes during pregnancy in multiple sclerosis. Sequencing was performed with immunoSEQ multiplex PCR; in TCRdb, only in-frame clones are kept and a portion is missing. The sample lists tens of thousands of clones, 88% occurring once. The source material was CD8+ T cells from peripheral blood mononuclear cells, sampled after pregnancy. The receptor was derived from a female donor in good health, enrolled as a control in a pregnancy study.

As DNA, the CDR3 is TGTGCCAGCAGCCTAGGGGGTTACGAGCAGTACTTC. Its translation: CASSLGGYEQYF. The chain recombines TRBV28 with TRBJ2-7; maybe TRBD1 (6 bases). The CDR3 runs 12 residues. From germline, CDR1 is MDHEN and CDR2 SYDVKM. Trimming removed 6 bases from V and 4 bases from J, with 10 bases in between. Based on the CDR3 plus reference TRBV28 and TRBJ2-7, the full variable domain is DVKVTQSSRYLVKRTGEKVFLECVQDMDHENMFWYRQDPGLGLRLIYFSYDVKMKEKGDIPEGYSVSREKKERFSLILESASTNQTSMYLCASSLGGYEQYFGPGTRLTVT.